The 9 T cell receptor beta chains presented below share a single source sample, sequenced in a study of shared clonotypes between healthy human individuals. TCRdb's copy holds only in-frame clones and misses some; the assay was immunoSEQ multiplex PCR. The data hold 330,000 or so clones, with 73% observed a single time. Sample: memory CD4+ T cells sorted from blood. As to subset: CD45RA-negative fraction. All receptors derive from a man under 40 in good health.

CDR3 bases: TGCGCCAGCAGCTTGTGGGAGACCCAGTACTTC. Translated, it gives CASSLWETQYF. V and J are TRBV5-1 and TRBJ2-5; D is unclear. V lost 1 base and J lost 5, with 3 bases in between. This CDR3 has 11 residues. Looked up from germline, CDR1 is SGHRS and CDR2 is YFSETQ.

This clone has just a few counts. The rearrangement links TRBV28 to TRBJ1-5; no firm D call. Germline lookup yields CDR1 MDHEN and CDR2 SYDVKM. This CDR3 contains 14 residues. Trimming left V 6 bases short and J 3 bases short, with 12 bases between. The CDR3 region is CASRIVQANQPQHF. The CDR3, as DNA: TGTGCCAGCAGAATAGTGCAGGCCAATCAGCCCCAGCATTTT.

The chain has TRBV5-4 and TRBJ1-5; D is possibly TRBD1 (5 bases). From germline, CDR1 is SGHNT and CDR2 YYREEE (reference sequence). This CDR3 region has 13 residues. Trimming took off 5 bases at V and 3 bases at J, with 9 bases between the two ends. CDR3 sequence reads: CASSGGNNQPQHF. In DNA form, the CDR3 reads TGTGCCAGCAGTGGGGGTAACAATCAGCCCCAGCATTTT.

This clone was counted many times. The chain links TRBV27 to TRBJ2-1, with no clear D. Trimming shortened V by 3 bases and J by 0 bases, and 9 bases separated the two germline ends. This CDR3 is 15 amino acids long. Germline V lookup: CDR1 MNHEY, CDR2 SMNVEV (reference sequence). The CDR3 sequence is CASSFGRSSYNEQFF. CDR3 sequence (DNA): TGTGCCAGCAGTTTCGGTCGGTCCTCCTACAATGAGCAGTTCTTC.

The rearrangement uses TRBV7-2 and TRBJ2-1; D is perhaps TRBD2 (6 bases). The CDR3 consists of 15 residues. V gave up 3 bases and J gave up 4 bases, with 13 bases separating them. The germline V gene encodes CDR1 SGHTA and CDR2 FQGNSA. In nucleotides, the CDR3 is TGTGCCAGCAGCTTGCTCGGGAGCCGGTACAATGAGCAGTTCTTC. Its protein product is CASSLLGSRYNEQFF.

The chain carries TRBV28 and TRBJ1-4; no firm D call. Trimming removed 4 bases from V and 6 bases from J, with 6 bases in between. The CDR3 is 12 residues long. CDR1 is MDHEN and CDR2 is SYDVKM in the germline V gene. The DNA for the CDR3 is TGTGCCAGCAGTTCGGTTGATGAAAAACTGTTTTTT. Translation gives CASSSVDEKLFF.

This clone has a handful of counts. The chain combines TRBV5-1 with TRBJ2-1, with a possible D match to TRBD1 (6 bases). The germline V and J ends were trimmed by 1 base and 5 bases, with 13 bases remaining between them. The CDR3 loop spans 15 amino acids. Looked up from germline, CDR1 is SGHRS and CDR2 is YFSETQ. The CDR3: CASSLSGAGNNEQFF. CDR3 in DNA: TGCGCCAGCAGCTTGTCAGGGGCCGGAAACAATGAGCAGTTCTTC.

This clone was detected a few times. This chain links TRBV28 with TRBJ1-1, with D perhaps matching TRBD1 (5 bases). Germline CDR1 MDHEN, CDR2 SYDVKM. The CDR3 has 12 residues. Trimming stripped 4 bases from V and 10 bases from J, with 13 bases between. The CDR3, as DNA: TGTGCCAGCAGTTCTCGGGACTCAGGAGCTTTCTTT. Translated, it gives CASSSRDSGAFF.

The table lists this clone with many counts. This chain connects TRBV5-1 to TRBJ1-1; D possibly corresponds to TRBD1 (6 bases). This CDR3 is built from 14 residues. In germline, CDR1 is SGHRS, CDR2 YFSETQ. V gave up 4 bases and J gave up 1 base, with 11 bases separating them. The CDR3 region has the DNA TGCGCCAGCAGCCGGAAGACAGGGAACACTGAAGCTTTCTTT. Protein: CASSRKTGNTEAFF.